This passage covers 30 T cell receptor beta chains from one sample sequenced in a study of shared clonotypes between healthy human individuals. Assay: immunoSEQ multiplex PCR; the TCRdb copy retains only in-frame clones and omits some. The sample has about 2.2 million clones; 90% to 95% are singletons. Cells designated naive CD8 were CD45RO-negative and were positively selected for CCR7, with terminally differentiated effector memory CD45RA+ cells excluded. The sample consisted of naive CD8+ T cells from PBMCs. These receptors were taken from a man between 18 and 35 years old in good health. Some clones in this sample may be carry-over from other donors' samples.

V and J are TRBV11-2 and TRBJ1-4; TRBD1 matches 7 bases. With V trimmed by 1 base and J by 10 bases, 6 bases remained unmatched. Germline CDR1 is SGHAT and CDR2 is FQNNGV. The length of the CDR3 is 14 residues. The DNA for the CDR3 is TGTGCCAGCAGCTTAGTGGCAGGGGGTCTAAAACTGTTTTTT. Translating it yields CASSLVAGGLKLFF.

As for this clone: Other DNA sequences in the sample encode the same CDR3. The rearrangement links TRBV10-3 to TRBJ1-5; no reliable D call. The length of the CDR3 is 15 residues. The V gene's germline CDR1 is ENHRY and CDR2 SYGVKD. V shed 0 bases and J shed 4 bases, with 10 bases lying between them. The CDR3 DNA follows: TGTGCCATCAGTGAGTCAACGGGGAGAAATCAGCCCCAGCATTTT. It specifies CAISESTGRNQPQHF.

As regards this clone: Different DNA sequences within this sample yield the same CDR3. The J gene is TRBJ2-7, the V gene TRBV5-1; no firm D call. V lost 0 bases, J lost 3 bases, and 10 bases lay in between. CDR1 is SGHRS and CDR2 is YFSETQ in the germline V gene. This CDR3 is built from 14 residues. CDR3 sequence: CASSLVGSNYEQYF. CDR3 bases: TGCGCCAGCAGCTTGGTTGGTAGCAACTACGAGCAGTACTTC.

This chain uses TRBV28 with TRBJ2-3, with D perhaps TRBD1 or TRBD2 (6 bases each). The V and J ends lost 8 bases and 4 bases respectively, with 16 bases between them. The CDR3 totals 14 residues. Germline lookup yields CDR1 MDHEN and CDR2 SYDVKM. The CDR3 region has the DNA TGTGCCAGCCACCGTTGGGGGGCCGCAGATACGCAGTATTTT. It yields the protein CASHRWGAADTQYF.

The V call is TRBV27, the J call TRBJ2-5; TRBD2 aligns across 7 bases. V was pared by 5 bases and J by 5 bases, with 11 bases of the junction left unmatched. CDR1 is MNHEY, CDR2 SMNVEV, per germline (reference sequence). The CDR3 totals 15 residues. CDR3 sequence: CASSGRERGWETQYF. The DNA for the CDR3 is TGTGCCAGCAGTGGGCGGGAGAGAGGGTGGGAGACCCAGTACTTC.

V gene TRBV30 combines with J gene TRBJ2-3, with D perhaps TRBD1 (6 bases). The length of the CDR3 is 12 residues. The V end was cut by 4 bases, the J end by 4 bases, with 9 bases between. Germline lookup yields CDR1 GTSNPN and CDR2 SVGIG (reference sequence). Written as DNA, the CDR3 is TGTGCCTGGATACAGGGCCCAGATACGCAGTATTTT. It codes for CAWIQGPDTQYF.

On this clone itself: Within the sample, other DNA sequences also encode this same CDR3. The chain uses TRBV19 and TRBJ2-7; 7 positions agree with TRBD2. Trimming removed 3 bases from V and 0 bases from J; junction bases left unmatched: 5. Germline loops: CDR1 LNHDA, CDR2 SQIVND (reference sequence). The CDR3 extends over 15 amino acids. The CDR3 nucleotides are TGTGCCAGTAGTATCTCGGGAGGCGACTCCTACGAGCAGTACTTC. Translated, it gives CASSISGGDSYEQYF. The entire variable domain, with the rest obtained from reference TRBV19 and TRBJ2-7, is as follows: DGGITQSPKYLFRKEGQNVTLSCEQNLNHDAMYWYRQDPGQGLRLIYYSQIVNDFQKGDIAEGYSVSREKKESFPLTVTSAQKNPTAFYLCASSISGGDSYEQYFGPGTRLTVT.

The chain employs TRBV4-3 and TRBJ1-5; D gene unclear. Trimming pared 1 base from V and 4 bases from J, leaving 11 bases between. The germline CDR1 and CDR2 sequences are LGHNA and YSLEER. The CDR3 is 15 amino acids. This chain's CDR3 is CASSQGLGQNQPQHF. The CDR3 region has the DNA TGCGCCAGCAGCCAAGGTCTTGGGCAAAATCAGCCCCAGCATTTT.

The V call is TRBV5-1, the J call TRBJ2-5; 15 nucleotides line up with TRBD2. The CDR3 contains 17 residues. The V gene's germline CDR1 is SGHRS and CDR2 YFSETQ. The V and J ends lost 2 bases and 4 bases, in that order; junction bases with no gene match: 6. CDR3 amino acids: CASSFGLAGGPGETQYF. The CDR3 region has the DNA TGCGCCAGCAGCTTCGGACTAGCGGGAGGGCCTGGAGAGACCCAGTACTTC. Variable domain in full (rest from reference TRBV5-1 and TRBJ2-5): KAGVTQTPRYLIKTRGQQVTLSCSPISGHRSVSWYQQTPGQGLQFLFEYFSETQRNKGNFPGRFSGRQFSNSRSEMNVSTLELGDSALYLCASSFGLAGGPGETQYFGPGTRLLVL.

The V and J genes are TRBV6-5 and TRBJ1-4; TRBD1 matches 8 bases. V lost 2 bases and J lost 8; bases outside the gene matches: 10. The CDR3 totals 16 residues. Germline CDR1 is MNHEY and CDR2 is SVGAGI. The CDR3 is CASSYGRTGYREKLFF. The CDR3 bases are TGTGCCAGCAGTTACGGCCGGACAGGGTATAGGGAAAAACTGTTTTTT.

This chain links TRBV9 with TRBJ2-1, with D possibly being TRBD2 (6 bases). Per germline, CDR1 SGDLS and CDR2 YYNGEE. Trimming shortened V by 1 base and J by 6 bases, and 8 bases separated the two germline ends. The CDR3 is 13 residues long. Here the CDR3 reads CASSVISGNEQFF. In DNA, the CDR3 is TGTGCCAGCAGCGTAATTAGCGGCAATGAGCAGTTCTTC.

This sequence joins TRBV11-2 and TRBJ2-2; 8 bases fit TRBD1. Germline V lookup: CDR1 SGHAT, CDR2 FQNNGV. This CDR3 region has 17 residues. Trimming took 5 bases from V and 3 from J; bases not matched to a gene: 11. The CDR3 bases are TGTGCCAGCAGCCCCACGGGCAGGGGGCTTTACACCGGGGAGCTGTTTTTT. Translation: CASSPTGRGLYTGELFF.

The chain links TRBV28 to TRBJ1-2, with D possibly matching TRBD1 (6 bases). V was clipped by 9 bases and J by 8 bases, with 19 bases between them. CDR1 and CDR2 (germline): MDHEN, SYDVKM. The CDR3 sequence is 13 residues long. The CDR3 DNA is TGTGCCAGTTGGCAGGGGCCGATAAGGGGCTACACCTTC. Amino acids: CASWQGPIRGYTF.

The chain couples TRBV27 to TRBJ2-7, with a weak D call TRBD1 (6 bases). V was pared by 6 bases and J by 3 bases, with 12 bases between. This CDR3 spans 13 amino acids. Germline-derived CDR1 and CDR2 are MNHEY and SMNVEV (reference sequence). The CDR3 nucleotides are TGTGCCAGCAGCCCGGGACACCACTACGAGCAGTACTTC. Translation: CASSPGHHYEQYF.

In this sample, this clone turned up a few times. CDR3 sequence (DNA): TGTGCCAGCAGCTTAGACTGGGCGGACTCGACGGGGAGCACTGAAGCTTTCTTT. This sequence encodes CASSLDWADSTGSTEAFF. The rearrangement uses TRBV7-9 and TRBJ1-1; no firm D call. The V gene's germline CDR1 is SEHNR and CDR2 FQNEAQ (reference sequence). The CDR3 sequence is 18 residues long. Between the trimmed V and J ends, which lost 1 base and 4 bases, there was a span of 22 bases. Supplemented by reference TRBV7-9 and TRBJ1-1, the full variable domain reads DTGVSQNPRHKITKRGQNVTFRCDPISEHNRLYWYRQTLGQGPEFLTYFQNEAQLEKSRLLSDRFSAERPKGSFSTLEIQRTEQGDSAMYLCASSLDWADSTGSTEAFFGQGTRLTVV.

The V gene is TRBV6-1, the J gene TRBJ2-4, with unresolved D. The V and J ends lost 2 bases and 0 bases respectively, with 11 bases between them. This CDR3 contains 16 residues. Per the germline V gene, CDR1 is MNHNS and CDR2 is SASEGT. The CDR3 region is CASSERGTLAKNIQYF. The CDR3 bases are TGTGCCAGCAGTGAAAGAGGCACACTAGCCAAAAACATTCAGTACTTC.

The rearrangement uses TRBV7-9 and TRBJ2-1; 8 positions match TRBD1. This CDR3 spans 18 amino acids. V gave up 5 bases and J gave up 0 bases; unmatched junction bases: 12. Germline V gene lookup returns CDR1 SEHNR and CDR2 FQNEAQ (reference sequence). The CDR3 is CASSPGTGASSSYNEQFF. The CDR3 region has the DNA TGTGCCAGCAGCCCGGGGACAGGTGCGTCGAGCTCCTACAATGAGCAGTTCTTC.

The CDR3 protein is CASSIGTSGSIEQFF. The CDR3 DNA reads TGTGCCAGTAGTATCGGGACTAGCGGGTCGATTGAGCAGTTCTTC. This chain joins TRBV19 and TRBJ2-1, with 12 bases identical to TRBD2. J lost 9 bases, V lost 3 bases, and 6 bases had no gene match. The germline V gene has CDR1 LNHDA and CDR2 SQIVND (reference sequence). This CDR3 contains 15 residues.

The CDR3 is CASSSDSGSGELFF. The DNA for the CDR3 is TGTGCCAGCAGCTCCGACTCAGGGTCCGGGGAGCTGTTTTTT. The V and J genes are TRBV5-6 and TRBJ2-2; perhaps TRBD1 as D (5 bases). The germline V gene has CDR1 SGHDT and CDR2 YYEEEE. The CDR3 is 14 amino acids. Between the trimmed V and J ends, which lost 3 bases and 6 bases, there was a span of 12 bases. The full variable domain, with the rest looked up from reference TRBV5-6 and TRBJ2-2, is DAGVTQSPTHLIKTRGQQVTLRCSPKSGHDTVSWYQQALGQGPQFIFQYYEEEERQRGNFPDRFSGHQFPNYSSELNVNALLLGDSALYLCASSSDSGSGELFFGEGSRLTVL.

The chain uses TRBV5-4 and TRBJ1-1; D is undetermined. This CDR3 is 13 amino acids long. Per the germline V gene, CDR1 is SGHNT and CDR2 is YYREEE (reference sequence). The germline V and J ends were trimmed by 2 bases and 3 bases, with 8 bases remaining between them. The CDR3 loop is CASSFRQDTEAFF. DNA for the CDR3: TGTGCCAGCAGCTTTAGGCAGGACACTGAAGCTTTCTTT.

The CDR3 DNA follows: TGCGCCAGCAGCCAAGATCTGGCGGGATGGGGTTACAATGAGCAGTTCTTC. Its translation is CASSQDLAGWGYNEQFF. This sequence joins TRBV4-1 and TRBJ2-1; possibly TRBD2 for D (6 bases). The V gene's germline CDR1 is MGHRA and CDR2 YSYEKL. Trimming removed 0 bases at V and 4 bases at J, with 16 bases between. The CDR3 is 17 amino acids.

This clone is a singleton in its sample. Different DNA sequences within this sample yield the same CDR3. The chain uses TRBV7-9 and TRBJ2-1; 13 nucleotides align to TRBD2. Germline V gives CDR1 SEHNR, CDR2 FQNEAQ (reference sequence). V shed 5 bases and J 9 bases; nucleotides not matched to a gene: 1. The CDR3 is made up of 13 amino acids. CDR3 amino acids: CASSRTSGSEQFF. CDR3 nucleotide sequence: TGTGCCAGCAGCCGGACTAGCGGGAGTGAGCAGTTCTTC.

The chain carries TRBV19 and TRBJ1-1; D not certain. The CDR3 is 15 amino acids. V dropped 4 bases and J dropped 1 base, with 13 bases sitting between them. Germline V lookup: CDR1 LNHDA, CDR2 SQIVND (reference sequence). The CDR3 nucleotides are TGTGCCAGTAGTACCGTATTGTCCCCGAACACTGAAGCTTTCTTT. Its translation: CASSTVLSPNTEAFF.

The chain carries TRBV7-3 and TRBJ2-1; D may be TRBD2 (6 bases). The germline V gene has CDR1 SGHTA and CDR2 FQGTGA. V lost 1 base, J lost 0 bases, and 13 bases lay in between. This CDR3 comprises 17 residues. DNA for the CDR3: TGTGCCAGCAGCTTAAATAGCGGAAGATTCTCCTACAATGAGCAGTTCTTC. Translation: CASSLNSGRFSYNEQFF.

The rearrangement links TRBV5-1 to TRBJ1-1; perhaps TRBD1 as D (5 bases). This CDR3 is 11 amino acids long. Looked up from germline, CDR1 is SGHRS and CDR2 is YFSETQ. Trimming removed 2 bases at V and 8 bases at J, with 7 bases between. CDR3 nucleotide sequence: TGCGCCAGCAGCTTCAGGGAAGAAGCTTTCTTT. Translated: CASSFREEAFF.

The V call is TRBV6-5, the J call TRBJ2-1; D is perhaps TRBD2 (6 bases). The CDR3 length is 13 residues. Deletions cut 0 bases from V and 10 bases from J, with 10 bases between. The germline CDR1 and CDR2 sequences are MNHEY and SVGAGI. Here the CDR3 reads CASSYSGLAEQFF. CDR3 DNA sequence: TGTGCCAGCAGTTACTCCGGGCTAGCGGAGCAGTTCTTC.

This clone was seen ten or more times. This chain connects TRBV7-2 to TRBJ2-3; 9 nucleotides align to TRBD1. The CDR3 has 18 amino acids. V lost 6 bases and J lost 0; bases outside the gene matches: 13. Germline values: CDR1 SGHTA, CDR2 FQGNSA. As DNA, the CDR3 is TGTGCCAGCAGAAATCACCCACAGGGGGCAGCTAGCACAGATACGCAGTATTTT. It codes for CASRNHPQGAASTDTQYF.

The chain carries TRBV9 and TRBJ2-1, with a weak D call TRBD2 (5 bases). Trimming took off 0 bases at V and 1 base at J, with 14 bases between the two ends. Germline values: CDR1 SGDLS, CDR2 YYNGEE. The CDR3 is made up of 17 amino acids. DNA for the CDR3: TGTGCCAGCAGCGTAGGGAGGCTCCCTAGTTCCTACAATGAGCAGTTCTTC. Its protein is CASSVGRLPSSYNEQFF.

On this clone itself: Other DNA sequences within the sample encode an identical CDR3. This chain uses TRBV6-5 with TRBJ2-1; the D is unclear. This CDR3 spans 15 amino acids. The V gene lost 2 bases and the J gene lost 1 base, with 9 bases spanning the gap. Germline-derived CDR1 and CDR2 are MNHEY and SVGAGI. The CDR3 loop is CASSYGRASYNEQFF. The CDR3 DNA is TGTGCCAGCAGTTACGGTAGGGCTTCCTACAATGAGCAGTTCTTC.

This chain joins TRBV7-2 and TRBJ1-3; D gene ambiguous. The CDR3 runs 12 residues. Germline CDR1 and CDR2: SGHTA and FQGNSA. Trimming took off 5 bases at V and 8 bases at J, with 10 bases between the two ends. The CDR3 sequence is CASSPGLYTIYF. CDR3 sequence (DNA): TGTGCCAGCAGCCCCGGCCTATACACCATATATTTT.